A selection of T cell receptor beta chains follows, all from one sample in a study of T-cell reconstitution after alpha-beta-depleted transplantation in children. TCRdb re-called the PCR reads through MiXCR, storing one row per CDR3 protein. This table holds 750,000 to 950,000 distinct CDR3 sequences, under 20% found once. Material: PBMCs, mostly from graft donor cells, obtained 360 days after TCRalphabeta/CD19-depleted stem cell transplant. These receptor sequences come from a male patient aged 5 to 17 who had a stem cell transplant for acute lymphoblastic leukemia, so the T cells may come from the graft donor. Both conserved end residues are part of each CDR3. The D gene is left open where the match is weak. A row's size may be missing; if present it is once, few, many or a size class.

v_gene	j_gene	d_gene	abundance	len	CDR3nt	CDR3aa
TRBV30	TRBJ2-7	-	few	12	TGTGCCTGGGGGAGTATGCGGCCGGGGCAGTACTTC	CAWGSMRPGQYF
TRBV24-1	TRBJ2-3	-	many	15	TGTGCCACCAGTGATTTGGCCAGGGGCGGAGATACGCAGTATTTT	CATSDLARGGDTQYF
TRBV7-9	TRBJ2-3	-	few	12	TGTGCCAGCACCAGGGCGACAGATACGCAGTATTTT	CASTRATDTQYF
TRBV5-1	TRBJ1-2	-	-	17	TGCGCCAGCAGCTTGTGGGGGACTGACCGCGCTAACTATGGCTACACCTTC	CASSLWGTDRANYGYTF
TRBV13	TRBJ2-6	TRBD2	many	18	TGTGCCAGCAGCCCTAGACTAGCGGGGAGCTCTGGGGCCAACGTCCTGACTTTC	CASSPRLAGSSGANVLTF
TRBV27	TRBJ2-4	-	few	14	TGTGCCTCTCGAGGAATGAGGGCCAAAAACATTCAGTACTTC	CASRGMRAKNIQYF
TRBV24-1	TRBJ1-2	TRBD1	few	13	TGTGCCACCAGTGAAAGGACAGGGTCAGGCTACACCTTC	CATSERTGSGYTF
TRBV10-3	TRBJ2-7	-	-	17	TGTGCCATCAGTGAGTCGTGGGGGGGCGGTAGCTCCTACGAGCAGTACTTC	CAISESWGGGSSYEQYF
TRBV7-9	TRBJ2-3	TRBD2	few	15	TGTGCCAGCAGCAATAGCGGGATTAGCACAGATACGCAGTATTTT	CASSNSGISTDTQYF
TRBV29-1	TRBJ1-1	-	few	13	TGCAGCGTTGAGGTGGGGCTGAACACTGAAGCTTTCTTT	CSVEVGLNTEAFF
TRBV12-3/TRBV12-4	TRBJ2-7	TRBD2	-	15	TGTGCCAGCAGTTTCGTGTCTAGCGGGAGGAATTGGAAGTACTTC	CASSFVSSGRNWKYF
TRBV5-1	TRBJ1-5	TRBD1	many	15	TGCGCCAGCAGCCCGACAGGGGATAGCAATCAGCCCCAGCATTTT	CASSPTGDSNQPQHF
TRBV24-1	TRBJ1-5	-	-	17	TGTGCCACCAGTGATCCCATGACTAGGGACGGCAATCAGCCCCAGCATTTT	CATSDPMTRDGNQPQHF
TRBV3-1	TRBJ2-5	TRBD2	-	16	TGTGCCAGCAGCCTTTGGACTAGCGGGAGACAAGAGACCCAGTACTTC	CASSLWTSGRQETQYF
TRBV4-1	TRBJ2-7	-	few	16	TGCGCCAGCAGCCAAGAAATAGCGGTAAGCTCCTACGAGCAGTACTTC	CASSQEIAVSSYEQYF
TRBV27	TRBJ2-7	-	-	17	TGTGCCAGCAGTTTAAAAGGGACCGGCAGGCCCCCCTACGAGCAGTACTTC	CASSLKGTGRPPYEQYF
TRBV5-1	TRBJ2-1	TRBD1	-	15	TGCGCCAGCAGAGACCGGGACAGGGGATACAATGAGCAGTTCTTC	CASRDRDRGYNEQFF
TRBV20-1	TRBJ1-2	TRBD1	-	14	TGCAGTGCTCGAAGCCCGACAGGGTGGGGGGGCTACACCTTC	CSARSPTGWGGYTF
TRBV29-1	TRBJ2-1	-	many	13	TGCAGCGTTCTAGGGGATGTATACAATGAGCAGTTCTTC	CSVLGDVYNEQFF
TRBV2	TRBJ1-1	-	-	12	TGTGCCAGCAGTGAAGCGCTAACTGAAGCTTTCTTT	CASSEALTEAFF
TRBV28	TRBJ1-4	TRBD1	few	14	TGTGCCAGCAGCCGAGGGGGCGCAAGTGAAAAACTGTTTTTT	CASSRGGASEKLFF
TRBV27	TRBJ2-3	TRBD2	-	21	TGTGCCAGCCAACACAGGGGTAGGAGACTAGCGGGAGAGGGGAGCACAGATACGCAGTATTTT	CASQHRGRRLAGEGSTDTQYF
TRBV11-1	TRBJ1-2	-	few	18	TGTGCCAGCAGCCCAAGGGTAAGGAGGGAGCTCGGTGACTATGGCTACACCTTC	CASSPRVRRELGDYGYTF
TRBV3-1	TRBJ1-1	-	few	15	TGTGCCAGCAGCCAAGTCGGAGGGGCAAACACTGAAGCTTTCTTT	CASSQVGGANTEAFF
TRBV11-2	TRBJ2-3	TRBD2	few	19	TGTGCCAGCAGCTTAGTAACGGTGGGGACTAGCGGGAGACAAGATACGCAGTATTTT	CASSLVTVGTSGRQDTQYF
TRBV10-3	TRBJ2-3	TRBD2	many	19	TGTGCCATCAGTGGACCCGGGACTAGCGGGAGGGCCAGCCCAGATACGCAGTATTTT	CAISGPGTSGRASPDTQYF
TRBV6-5	TRBJ1-6	TRBD1	many	15	TGTGCCAGCAGTTACACCACAGGGGAGGATTCACCCCTCCACTTT	CASSYTTGEDSPLHF
TRBV27	TRBJ2-2	TRBD2	-	16	TGTGCCAGCAGTTTCCTCGGGACTAGGAAACCCGGGGAGCTGTTTTTT	CASSFLGTRKPGELFF
TRBV9	TRBJ2-4	TRBD2	many	18	TGTGCCAGCAGCGCCTCCTACCCCGGGGGACTAGCGAGGCACATTCAGTACTTC	CASSASYPGGLARHIQYF
TRBV9	TRBJ2-1	TRBD2	few	21	TGTGCCAGCAGCCCTTTTTACAGCGGGAGGGCGCGGACAAAGCCCTACAATGAGCAGTTCTTC	CASSPFYSGRARTKPYNEQFF
TRBV5-1	TRBJ2-7	TRBD1	many	14	TGCGCCAGCAGCTTCAGGACAGGGCCCTACGAGCAGTACTTC	CASSFRTGPYEQYF
TRBV4-1	TRBJ2-7	-	-	14	TGCGCCAGCAGCCAAGCGGGCCGCTCCTACGAGCAGTACTTC	CASSQAGRSYEQYF
TRBV7-3	TRBJ1-4	-	-	14	TGTGCCAGCAGCTCAGAAGAAATCTCTGAAAAACTGTTTTTT	CASSSEEISEKLFF
TRBV6-1	TRBJ2-5	TRBD2	few	16	TGTGCCAGCAGGGAGCGGACTAGCGGGAGCCAAGAGACCCAGTACTTC	CASRERTSGSQETQYF
TRBV10-1	TRBJ2-7	TRBD2	-	15	TGCGCCAGCAGTGAAGGAACCGGGACTAAGTACGAGCAGTACTTC	CASSEGTGTKYEQYF
TRBV15	TRBJ2-2	TRBD2	many	13	TGTGCCACCAGCGGACTAGCATCCGGGGAGCTGTTTTTT	CATSGLASGELFF
TRBV20-1	TRBJ2-1	TRBD1	few	14	TGCAGTGCTTCAAACAGGGGGCTGGGGAATGAGCAGTTCTTC	CSASNRGLGNEQFF
TRBV5-1	TRBJ1-5	TRBD1	few	16	TGCGCCAGCAGCTTGGGGACAGGGGAAGGCAATCAGCCCCAGCATTTT	CASSLGTGEGNQPQHF
TRBV6-1	TRBJ2-3	TRBD2	-	14	TGTGCCAGCACGGGTCTAGCGGTCACAGATACGCAGTATTTT	CASTGLAVTDTQYF
TRBV5-8	TRBJ2-3	-	few	15	TGTGCCAGCAGGGCGATGGCGGGGAGCACAGATACGCAGTATTTT	CASRAMAGSTDTQYF
TRBV7-2	TRBJ2-3	TRBD2	-	14	TGTGCCAGCAGCTTAGTAGGACTAGCGGGAGAATACTATTTT	CASSLVGLAGEYYF
TRBV29-1	TRBJ2-7	TRBD2	few	14	TGCAGCGTAGGACTAGCGGGAGAACCCTACGAGCAGTACTTC	CSVGLAGEPYEQYF
TRBV11-2	TRBJ2-5	-	-	16	TGTGCCAGCAGCCCTACCCGGACCTACGATCCGGAGACCCAGTACTTC	CASSPTRTYDPETQYF
TRBV12-3/TRBV12-4	TRBJ2-1	-	-	15	TGTGCCAGCAGTTTGTTTCCGGGATCCTTGAATGAGCAGTTCTTC	CASSLFPGSLNEQFF
TRBV5-1	TRBJ1-3	TRBD1	-	17	TGCGCCAGCAGCTGGGGACAGACAGGTTTTTCTGGAAACACCATATATTTT	CASSWGQTGFSGNTIYF
TRBV20-1	TRBJ2-7	-	few	12	TGCAGTGCCGCCGGGTTCTCCTACGAGCAGTACTTC	CSAAGFSYEQYF
TRBV4-2	TRBJ2-7	-	-	16	TGTGCCAGCAGCCGGAAGGCTGGCCAGGCAAGCTACGAGCAGTACTTC	CASSRKAGQASYEQYF
TRBV24-1	TRBJ2-3	-	many	14	TGTGCCACCAGTAGCCCCCAGGGACCAGATACGCAGTATTTT	CATSSPQGPDTQYF
TRBV2	TRBJ2-1	-	-	13	TGTGCCAGTTTTCGGACGGATTACAATGAGCAGTTCTTC	CASFRTDYNEQFF
TRBV14	TRBJ2-7	-	-	15	TGTGCCAGCAGCTTCAGGGCAGGATTCTCCTACGAGCAGTACTTC	CASSFRAGFSYEQYF
TRBV5-1	TRBJ1-2	-	few	17	TGCGCCAGCAGCTTGGCCCAATCGGCCAGGGGTAGCCATGGCTACACCTTC	CASSLAQSARGSHGYTF
TRBV9	TRBJ2-5	-	many	13	TGTGCCAGCAGCGTCGACAGCCAAGAGACCCAGTACTTC	CASSVDSQETQYF
TRBV6-5	TRBJ2-7	-	few	14	TGTGCCAGCAGTTACGTAGGTTTGACCTACGAGCAGTACTTC	CASSYVGLTYEQYF
TRBV27	TRBJ2-7	-	-	15	TGTGCCAGCAGTGGACAGCGAGGGAGGGGTTACGAGCAGTACTTC	CASSGQRGRGYEQYF
TRBV27	TRBJ1-2	-	-	12	TGTGCCAGCAGGGGGCGAGGCTATGGCTACACCTTC	CASRGRGYGYTF
TRBV7-3	TRBJ2-3	TRBD2	few	17	TGTGCCAGCAGCTTAATATCTAGCGGGTTAATCACAGATACGCAGTATTTT	CASSLISSGLITDTQYF
TRBV5-1	TRBJ2-1	-	many	17	TGCGCCAGCAGCTTGGGCTTGGACAGTATCCTCTATAATGAGCAGTTCTTC	CASSLGLDSILYNEQFF
TRBV20-1	TRBJ2-7	-	-	14	TGCAGTGCTAGAGGCGAGGGCCCTTCCTACGAGCAGTACTTC	CSARGEGPSYEQYF
TRBV7-6	TRBJ2-7	TRBD2	-	15	TGTGCCAGCAGCCCATTGGGGGGAGGGCCTTTCGAGCAGTACTTC	CASSPLGGGPFEQYF
TRBV20-1	TRBJ2-1	-	-	18	TGCAGTGCCACCCGGGACAGGTCAAGCGGGAGATTCTACAATGAGCAGTTCTTC	CSATRDRSSGRFYNEQFF